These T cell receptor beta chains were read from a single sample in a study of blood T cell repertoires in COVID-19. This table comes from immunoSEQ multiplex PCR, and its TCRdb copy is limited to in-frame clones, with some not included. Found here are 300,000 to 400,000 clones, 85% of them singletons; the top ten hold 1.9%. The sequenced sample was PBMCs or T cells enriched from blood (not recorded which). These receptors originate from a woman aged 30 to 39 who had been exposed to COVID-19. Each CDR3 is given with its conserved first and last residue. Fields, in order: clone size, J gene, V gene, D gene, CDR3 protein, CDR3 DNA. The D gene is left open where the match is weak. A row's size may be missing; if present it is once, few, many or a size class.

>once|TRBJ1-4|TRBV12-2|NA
CASRFPLKRDRVFEKLFF
TGTGCAAGTCGCTTTCCCCTTAAGAGAGACAGGGTTTTTGAAAAACTGTTTTTT
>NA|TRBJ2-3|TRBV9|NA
CASSVSAVDTQYF
TGTGCCAGCAGCGTATCAGCGGTGGATACGCAGTATTTT
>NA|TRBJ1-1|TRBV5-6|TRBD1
CASSFWDRDTEAFF
TGTGCCAGCAGCTTCTGGGACAGGGACACTGAAGCTTTCTTT
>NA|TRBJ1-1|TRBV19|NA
CASNGNTEAFF
TGTGCCAGTAACGGTAACACTGAAGCTTTCTTT
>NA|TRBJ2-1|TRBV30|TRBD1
CASAGQGNNEQFF
TGTGCCTCGGCGGGACAGGGGAACAATGAGCAGTTCTTC
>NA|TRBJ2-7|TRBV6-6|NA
CASSYGGGGSYEQYF
TGTGCCAGCAGTTACGGGGGAGGGGGTTCCTACGAGCAGTACTTC
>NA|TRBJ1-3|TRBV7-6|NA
CASSLAGAQGNTIYF
TGTGCCAGCAGCTTAGCAGGGGCGCAAGGAAACACCATATATTTT
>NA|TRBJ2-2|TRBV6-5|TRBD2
CASSYRLAGDPELFF
TGTGCCAGCAGTTACAGGCTAGCGGGGGACCCGGAGCTGTTTTTT
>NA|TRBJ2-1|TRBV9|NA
CASSLAAPPDEQFF
TGTGCCAGCAGCCTCGCGGCGCCACCGGATGAGCAGTTCTTC
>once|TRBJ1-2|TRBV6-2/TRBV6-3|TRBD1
CASSKMTGYTGVYGYTF
TGTGCCAGCAGTAAGATGACAGGGTATACGGGTGTCTATGGCTACACCTTC
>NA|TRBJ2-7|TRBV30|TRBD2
CAWITGGSSGRAAEQYF
TGTGCCTGGATTACCGGAGGAAGTAGCGGGAGGGCCGCCGAGCAGTACTTC
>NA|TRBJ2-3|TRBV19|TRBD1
CASRGRGSTDTQYF
TGTGCCAGCAGGGGGCGCGGATCCACAGATACGCAGTATTTT
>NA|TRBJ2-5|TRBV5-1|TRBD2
CASSLKIGGQETQYF
TGCGCCAGCAGCTTGAAAATCGGGGGGCAAGAGACCCAGTACTTC
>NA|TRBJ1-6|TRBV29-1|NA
CSAQLAGPPLHF
TGCAGCGCCCAGCTCGCGGGGCCACCCCTCCACTTT
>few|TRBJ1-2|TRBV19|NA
CASTSPGSGYGYTF
TGTGCCAGTACCTCCCCAGGGTCAGGCTATGGCTACACCTTC
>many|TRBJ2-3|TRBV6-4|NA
CASSDMAGESTDTQYF
TGTGCCAGCAGTGATATGGCCGGAGAGAGCACAGATACGCAGTATTTT
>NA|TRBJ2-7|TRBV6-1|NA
CASSEQGAIREQYF
TGTGCCAGCAGTGAACAAGGGGCTATTCGGGAGCAGTACTTC
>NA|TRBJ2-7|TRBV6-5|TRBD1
CASRAPGQGVHEQYF
TGTGCCAGCAGGGCTCCGGGACAGGGGGTCCACGAGCAGTACTTC
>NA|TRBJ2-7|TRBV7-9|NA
CASSLARLDEQYF
TGTGCCAGCAGCTTAGCCAGGCTCGACGAGCAGTACTTC
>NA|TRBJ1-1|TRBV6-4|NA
CASSGRGRIWNTEAFF
TGTGCCAGCAGTGGCAGGGGACGTATTTGGAACACTGAAGCTTTCTTT
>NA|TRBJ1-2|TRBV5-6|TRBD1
CASSSGGIDYGYTF
TGTGCCAGCAGCTCAGGGGGCATTGACTATGGCTACACCTTC
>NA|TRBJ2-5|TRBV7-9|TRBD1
CASSLALAGGETQYF
TGTGCCAGCAGCTTAGCCCTTGCAGGGGGCGAGACCCAGTACTTC
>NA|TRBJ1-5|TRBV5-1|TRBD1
CASSLTGDQPQHF
TGCGCCAGCAGCTTGACAGGGGATCAGCCCCAGCATTTT
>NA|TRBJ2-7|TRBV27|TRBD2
CASMISGMSYEQYF
TGTGCCAGCATGATCAGCGGGATGTCCTACGAGCAGTACTTC
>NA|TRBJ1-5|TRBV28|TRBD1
CASSLQQGAGQPQHF
TGTGCCAGCAGTTTACAACAGGGGGCCGGCCAGCCCCAGCATTTT
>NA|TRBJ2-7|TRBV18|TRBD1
CASSDRERYEQYF
TGTGCCAGCTCGGACAGGGAGAGGTACGAGCAGTACTTC
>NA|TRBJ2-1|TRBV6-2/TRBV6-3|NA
CASSPTRVAYEQFF
TGTGCCAGCAGCCCGACTCGAGTAGCCTATGAGCAGTTCTTC
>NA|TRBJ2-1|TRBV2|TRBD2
CASSVNSGIYNEQFF
TGTGCCAGCAGTGTTAATAGCGGGATATACAATGAGCAGTTCTTC
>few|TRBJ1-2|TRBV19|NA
CASKKAAGENYGYTF
TGTGCCAGCAAAAAGGCGGCAGGGGAGAACTATGGCTACACCTTC
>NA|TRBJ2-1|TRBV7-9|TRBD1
CASSSRQGTSYNEQFF
TGTGCCAGCAGCTCTCGACAGGGGACCTCCTACAATGAGCAGTTCTTC
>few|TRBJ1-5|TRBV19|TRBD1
CASSITRDRGEPQHF
TGTGCCAGTAGTATAACGAGGGACAGGGGTGAGCCCCAGCATTTT
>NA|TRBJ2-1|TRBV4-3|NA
CASSQDQGVEQFF
TGCGCCAGCAGCCAAGACCAAGGGGTTGAGCAGTTCTTC
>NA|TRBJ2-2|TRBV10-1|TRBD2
CASSPGLAGALKVGELFF
TGCGCCAGCAGTCCTGGGCTAGCGGGGGCCCTAAAAGTCGGGGAGCTGTTTTTT
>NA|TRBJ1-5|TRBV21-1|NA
CASSKPGYSNQPQHF
TGTGCCAGCAGCAAACCGGGGTATAGCAATCAGCCCCAGCATTTT
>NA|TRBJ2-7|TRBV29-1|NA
CSVAARVEADYEQYF
TGCAGCGTTGCGGCTCGCGTAGAAGCGGATTACGAGCAGTACTTC
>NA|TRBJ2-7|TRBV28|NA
CASSLRGVSSYEQYF
TGTGCCAGCAGTTTACGCGGGGTGAGCTCCTACGAGCAGTACTTC
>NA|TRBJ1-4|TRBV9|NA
CASSVGQRGLRSNEKLFF
TGTGCCAGCAGCGTAGGTCAGCGGGGGTTACGGTCTAATGAAAAACTGTTTTTT
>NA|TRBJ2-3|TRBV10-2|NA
CASSDIAAFTDTQYF
TGCGCCAGCAGTGATATTGCGGCTTTCACAGATACGCAGTATTTT
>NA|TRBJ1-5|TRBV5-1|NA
CASSISGGGNQPQHF
TGCGCCAGCAGCATATCAGGTGGTGGGAATCAGCCCCAGCATTTT